This record covers a single T cell receptor beta chain. Authors' methods: The authors estimated nucleated cell counts from reference gene primer amplification. Sequencing used immunoSEQ multiplex PCR; TCRdb keeps in-frame clones, though not all of them. That table is the source of V, J and clone size, and D and trimming were worked out from the DNA. The data hold 200,000 to 250,000 clones, with about 86% observed a single time. The sample belongs to a study of blood T cell repertoires in COVID-19. Across the study: Both acute and convalescent COVID-19 samples were obtained from the United States, Italy and Spain.

Germline V gives CDR1 SGHTA, CDR2 FQGNSA. This CDR3 is 15 amino acids long. V was pared by 1 base and J by 9 bases, with 13 bases between. The clonotype comes from a woman between 50 and 59 years old in a cohort exposed to, infected with or recovered from COVID-19 (not recorded which). The sequenced sample consisted of PBMCs or T cells enriched from blood (not recorded which). The rearrangement uses TRBV7-2 and TRBJ1-6; D gene ambiguous. The CDR3 sequence: CASSLGGTVVSPLHF. In nucleotides, the CDR3 is TGTGCCAGCAGCTTAGGCGGCACGGTCGTTTCACCCCTCCACTTT.